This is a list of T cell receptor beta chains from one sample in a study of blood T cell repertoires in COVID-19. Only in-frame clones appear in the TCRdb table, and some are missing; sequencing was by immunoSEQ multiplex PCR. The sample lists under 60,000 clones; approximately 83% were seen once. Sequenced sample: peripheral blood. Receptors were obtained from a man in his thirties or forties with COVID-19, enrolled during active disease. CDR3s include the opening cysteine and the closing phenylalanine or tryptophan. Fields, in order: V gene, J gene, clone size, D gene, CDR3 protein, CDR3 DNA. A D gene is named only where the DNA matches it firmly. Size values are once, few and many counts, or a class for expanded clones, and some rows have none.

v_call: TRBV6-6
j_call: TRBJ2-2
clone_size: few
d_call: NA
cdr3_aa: CASSKQGGSNTGELFF
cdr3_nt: TGTGCCAGCAGTAAGCAGGGCGGCTCCAACACCGGGGAGCTGTTTTTT

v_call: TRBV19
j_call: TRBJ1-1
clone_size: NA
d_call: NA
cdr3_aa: CASSMGGLMNTEAFF
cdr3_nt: TGTGCCAGTAGTATGGGGGGACTAATGAACACTGAAGCTTTCTTT

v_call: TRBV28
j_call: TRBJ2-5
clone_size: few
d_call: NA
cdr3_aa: CASSQGRSQETQYF
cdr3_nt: TGTGCCAGCAGCCAGGGGCGGAGCCAAGAGACCCAGTACTTC

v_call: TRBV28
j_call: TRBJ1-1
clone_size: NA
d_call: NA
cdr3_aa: CASSLRRVQNTEAFF
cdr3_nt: TGTGCCAGCAGCCTTCGGAGAGTACAGAACACTGAAGCTTTCTTT

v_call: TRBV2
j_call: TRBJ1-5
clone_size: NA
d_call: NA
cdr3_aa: CASSEGTGWNQPQHF
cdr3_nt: TGTGCCAGCAGTGAGGGTACAGGGTGGAATCAGCCCCAGCATTTT

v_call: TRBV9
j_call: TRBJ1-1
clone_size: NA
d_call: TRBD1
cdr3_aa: CASSLGQGAPEAFF
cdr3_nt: TGTGCCAGCAGCCTAGGACAGGGGGCTCCTGAAGCTTTCTTT

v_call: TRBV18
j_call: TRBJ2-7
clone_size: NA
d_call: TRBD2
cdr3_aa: CASSRLRITSGRPGEQYF
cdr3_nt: TGTGCCAGCTCGCGCCTTCGTATAACTAGCGGGAGGCCGGGGGAGCAGTACTTC

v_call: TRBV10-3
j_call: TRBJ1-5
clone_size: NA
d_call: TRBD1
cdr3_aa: CAIRKDRGSNQPQHF
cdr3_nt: TGTGCCATCAGGAAAGACAGGGGGAGCAATCAGCCCCAGCATTTT

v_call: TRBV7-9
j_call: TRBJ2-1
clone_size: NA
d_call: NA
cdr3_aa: CASSLLGPNEQFF
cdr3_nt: TGTGCCAGCAGCTTATTGGGGCCCAATGAGCAGTTCTTC

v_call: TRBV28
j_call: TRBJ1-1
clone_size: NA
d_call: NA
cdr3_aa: CASRRNRVGTEAFF
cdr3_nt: TGTGCCAGCAGACGTAACAGGGTGGGAACTGAAGCTTTCTTT

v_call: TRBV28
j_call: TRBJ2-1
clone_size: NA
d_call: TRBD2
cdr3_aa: CASSSTSGRGNEQFF
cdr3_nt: TGTGCCAGCAGTTCGACTAGCGGGAGGGGCAATGAGCAGTTCTTC

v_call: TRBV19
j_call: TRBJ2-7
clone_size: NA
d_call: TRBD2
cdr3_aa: CASSAGGGRSSYEQYF
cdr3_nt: TGTGCCAGTAGTGCCGGGGGCGGGAGGTCCTCCTACGAGCAGTACTTC

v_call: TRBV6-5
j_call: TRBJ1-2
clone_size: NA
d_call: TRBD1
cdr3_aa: CASRGGTAIHYGYTF
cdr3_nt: TGTGCCAGCAGGGGCGGGACAGCCATCCACTATGGCTACACCTTC

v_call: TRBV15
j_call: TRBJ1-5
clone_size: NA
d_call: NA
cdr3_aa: CATSRGFGAILNQPQHF
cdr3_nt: TGTGCCACCAGCAGAGGGTTTGGGGCAATTTTGAATCAGCCCCAGCATTTT

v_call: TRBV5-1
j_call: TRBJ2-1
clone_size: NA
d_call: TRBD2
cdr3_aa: CASSLAGGSSYNEQFF
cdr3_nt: TGCGCCAGCAGCTTGGCGGGCGGGAGCTCCTACAATGAGCAGTTCTTC

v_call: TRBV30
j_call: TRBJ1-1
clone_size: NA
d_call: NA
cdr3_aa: CAWSRVLTGWGF
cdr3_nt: TGTGCCTGGAGCCGGGTCTTAACGGGATGGGGCTTT

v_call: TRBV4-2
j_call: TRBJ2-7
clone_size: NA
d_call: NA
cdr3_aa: CASSQKATGTVAYEQYF
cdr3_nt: TGTGCCAGCAGCCAAAAAGCTACCGGGACTGTCGCCTACGAGCAGTACTTC

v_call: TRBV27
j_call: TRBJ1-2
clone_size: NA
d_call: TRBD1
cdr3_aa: CASSRQGANYGYTF
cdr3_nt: TGTGCCAGCAGCCGACAGGGAGCCAACTATGGCTACACCTTC

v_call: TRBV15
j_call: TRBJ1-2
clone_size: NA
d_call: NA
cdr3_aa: CATSRGGREGYTF
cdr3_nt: TGTGCCACCAGCAGAGGGGGGAGGGAGGGCTACACCTTC

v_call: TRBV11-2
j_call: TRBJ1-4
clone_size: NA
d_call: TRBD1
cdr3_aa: CASSLEGGPNEKLFF
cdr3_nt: TGTGCCAGCAGCTTAGAAGGGGGCCCTAATGAAAAACTGTTTTTT

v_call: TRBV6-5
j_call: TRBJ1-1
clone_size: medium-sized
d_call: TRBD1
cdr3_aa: CASSYSTGGGTEAFF
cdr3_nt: TGTGCCAGCAGTTACTCGACAGGGGGAGGCACTGAAGCTTTCTTT

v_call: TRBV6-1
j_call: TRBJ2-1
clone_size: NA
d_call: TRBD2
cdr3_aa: CASSEAPGTSANEQFF
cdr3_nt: TGTGCCAGCAGTGAAGCGCCCGGGACTAGCGCCAATGAGCAGTTCTTC

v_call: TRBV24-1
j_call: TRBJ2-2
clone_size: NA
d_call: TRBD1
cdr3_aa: CATSWTGGSGELFF
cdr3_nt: TGTGCCACCTCCTGGACAGGGGGTTCCGGGGAGCTGTTTTTT

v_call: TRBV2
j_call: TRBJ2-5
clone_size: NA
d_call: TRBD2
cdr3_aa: CASTPSAGGQETQYF
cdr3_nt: TGTGCCAGCACTCCCAGCGCGGGGGGGCAAGAGACCCAGTACTTC

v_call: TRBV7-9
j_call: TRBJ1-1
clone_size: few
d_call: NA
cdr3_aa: CASSLSQANTEAFF
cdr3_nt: TGTGCCAGCAGCTTATCACAGGCGAACACTGAAGCTTTCTTT

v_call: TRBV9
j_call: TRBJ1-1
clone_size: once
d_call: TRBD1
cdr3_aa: CASSGGPGQGPVNTEAFF
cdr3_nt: TGTGCCAGCAGCGGCGGCCCGGGACAGGGACCCGTGAACACTGAAGCTTTCTTT

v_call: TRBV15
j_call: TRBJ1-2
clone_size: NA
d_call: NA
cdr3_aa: CATSRDRQANYGYTF
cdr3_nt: TGTGCCACCAGCAGAGATCGGCAGGCAAACTATGGCTACACCTTC

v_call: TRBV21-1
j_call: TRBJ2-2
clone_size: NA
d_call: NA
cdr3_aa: CASSPRKGPSGRTQNTGELFF
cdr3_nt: TGTGCCAGCAGCCCACGAAAAGGGCCTAGCGGGAGGACTCAGAACACCGGGGAGCTGTTTTTT

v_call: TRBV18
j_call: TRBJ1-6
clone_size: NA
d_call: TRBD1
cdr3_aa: CASSPGTGLESPLHF
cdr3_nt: TGTGCCAGCTCACCCGGGACAGGGTTGGAGTCACCCCTCCACTTT

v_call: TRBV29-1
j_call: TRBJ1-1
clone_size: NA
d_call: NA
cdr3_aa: CSVQGQLNTEAFF
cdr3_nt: TGCAGCGTGCAGGGACAATTGAACACTGAAGCTTTCTTT

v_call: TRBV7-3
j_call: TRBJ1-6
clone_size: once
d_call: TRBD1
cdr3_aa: CASSSGQGLSPLHF
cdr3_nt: TGTGCCAGCAGCTCGGGACAGGGACTATCACCCCTCCACTTT

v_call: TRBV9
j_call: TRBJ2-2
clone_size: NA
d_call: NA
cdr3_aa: CASSVGRQLANTGELFF
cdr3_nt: TGTGCCAGCAGCGTAGGCAGGCAACTCGCGAACACCGGGGAGCTGTTTTTT

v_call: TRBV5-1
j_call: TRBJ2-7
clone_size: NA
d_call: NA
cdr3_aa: CASSLAISQLTYEQYF
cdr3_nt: TGCGCCAGCAGCTTGGCCATCTCACAGTTGACCTACGAGCAGTACTTC

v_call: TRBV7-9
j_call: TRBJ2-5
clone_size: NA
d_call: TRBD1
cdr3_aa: CASSLAGQPYQETQYF
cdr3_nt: TGTGCCAGCAGCTTAGCGGGACAGCCATACCAAGAGACCCAGTACTTC

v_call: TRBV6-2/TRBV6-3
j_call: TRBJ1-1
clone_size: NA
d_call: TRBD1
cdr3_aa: CASRPLTGPNTEAFF
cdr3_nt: TGTGCCAGCAGACCTTTGACAGGGCCGAACACTGAAGCTTTCTTT

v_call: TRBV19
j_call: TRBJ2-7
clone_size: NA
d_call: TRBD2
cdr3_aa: CASSTSPGTSGRHEQYF
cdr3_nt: TGTGCCAGTAGTACCTCTCCCGGGACTAGCGGGAGGCACGAGCAGTACTTC

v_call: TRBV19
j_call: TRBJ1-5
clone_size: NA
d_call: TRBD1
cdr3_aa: CASRVDREYQPQHF
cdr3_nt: TGTGCCAGTAGGGTCGACAGGGAGTATCAGCCCCAGCATTTT

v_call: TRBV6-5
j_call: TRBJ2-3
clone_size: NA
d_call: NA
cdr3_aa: CASKAGASTDTQYF
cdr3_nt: TGTGCCAGCAAGGCGGGGGCTAGCACAGATACGCAGTATTTT

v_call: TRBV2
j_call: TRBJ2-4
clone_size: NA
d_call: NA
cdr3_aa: CAGGRLVNIQYF
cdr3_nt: TGTGCCGGAGGACGACTAGTCAACATTCAGTACTTC

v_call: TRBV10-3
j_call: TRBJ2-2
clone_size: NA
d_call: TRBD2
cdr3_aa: CAISESTSGDTGELFF
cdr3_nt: TGTGCCATCAGTGAGTCAACTAGCGGGGACACCGGGGAGCTGTTTTTT